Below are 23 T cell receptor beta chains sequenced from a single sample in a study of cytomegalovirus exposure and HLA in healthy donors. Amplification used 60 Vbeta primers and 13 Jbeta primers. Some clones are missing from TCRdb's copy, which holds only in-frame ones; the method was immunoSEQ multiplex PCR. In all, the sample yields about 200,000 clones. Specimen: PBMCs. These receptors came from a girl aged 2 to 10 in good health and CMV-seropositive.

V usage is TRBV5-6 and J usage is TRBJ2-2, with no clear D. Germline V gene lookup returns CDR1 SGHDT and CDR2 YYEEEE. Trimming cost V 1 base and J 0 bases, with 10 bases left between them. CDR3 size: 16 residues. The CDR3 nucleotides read TGTGCCAGCAGCTTGACGGCAGGATCGAACACCGGGGAGCTGTTTTTT. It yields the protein CASSLTAGSNTGELFF.

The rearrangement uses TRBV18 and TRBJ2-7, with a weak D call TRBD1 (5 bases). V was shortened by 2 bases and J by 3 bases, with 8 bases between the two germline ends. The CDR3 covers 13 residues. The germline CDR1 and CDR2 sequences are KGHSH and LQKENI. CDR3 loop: CASSPGAHYEQYF. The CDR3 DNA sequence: TGTGCCAGCTCACCAGGGGCCCACTACGAGCAGTACTTC.

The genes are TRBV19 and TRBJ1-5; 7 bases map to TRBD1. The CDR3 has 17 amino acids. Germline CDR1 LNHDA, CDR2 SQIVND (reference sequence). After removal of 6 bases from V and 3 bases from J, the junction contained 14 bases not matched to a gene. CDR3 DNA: TGTGCCAGTAGCCCAACAGGGGTCGGGATCCCCAATCAGCCCCAGCATTTT. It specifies CASSPTGVGIPNQPQHF.

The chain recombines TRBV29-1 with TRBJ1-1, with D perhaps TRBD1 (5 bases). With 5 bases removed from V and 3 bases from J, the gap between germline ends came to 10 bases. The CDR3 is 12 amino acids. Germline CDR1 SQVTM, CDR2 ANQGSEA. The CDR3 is CSVYRSDTEAFF. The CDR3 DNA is TGCAGCGTTTACAGGTCTGACACTGAAGCTTTCTTT. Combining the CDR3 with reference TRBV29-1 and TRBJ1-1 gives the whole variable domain SAVISQKPSRDICQRGTSLTIQCQVDSQVTMMFWYRQQPGQSLTLIATANQGSEATYESGFVIDKFPISRPNLTFSTLTVSNMSPEDSSIYLCSVYRSDTEAFFGQGTRLTVV.

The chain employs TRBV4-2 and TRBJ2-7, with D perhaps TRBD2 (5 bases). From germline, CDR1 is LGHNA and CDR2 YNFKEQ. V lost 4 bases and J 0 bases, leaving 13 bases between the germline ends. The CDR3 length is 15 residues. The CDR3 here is CASSLAPLASYEQYF. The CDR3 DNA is TGTGCCAGCAGCCTCGCCCCTCTAGCCTCCTACGAGCAGTACTTC.

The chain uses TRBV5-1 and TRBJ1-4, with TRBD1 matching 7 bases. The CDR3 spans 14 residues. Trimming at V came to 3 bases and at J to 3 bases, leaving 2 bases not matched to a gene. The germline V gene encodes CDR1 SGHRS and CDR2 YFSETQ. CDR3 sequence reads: CASSWGQSNEKLFF. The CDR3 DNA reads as TGCGCCAGCAGCTGGGGACAGTCTAATGAAAAACTGTTTTTT.

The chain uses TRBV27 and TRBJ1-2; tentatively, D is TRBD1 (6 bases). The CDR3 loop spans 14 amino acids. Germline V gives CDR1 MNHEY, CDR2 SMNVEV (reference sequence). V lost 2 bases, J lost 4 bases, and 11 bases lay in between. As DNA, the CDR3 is TGTGCCAGCAGTTTACGGGGGGGGGCCTATGGCTACACCTTC. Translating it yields CASSLRGGAYGYTF.

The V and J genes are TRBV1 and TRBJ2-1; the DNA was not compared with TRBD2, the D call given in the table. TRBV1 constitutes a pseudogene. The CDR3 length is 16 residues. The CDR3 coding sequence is TGCACCAGCAGCCAGACGGGGAGGGGCTCCTACAATGAGCAGTTCTTC. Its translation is CTSSQTGRGSYNEQFF.

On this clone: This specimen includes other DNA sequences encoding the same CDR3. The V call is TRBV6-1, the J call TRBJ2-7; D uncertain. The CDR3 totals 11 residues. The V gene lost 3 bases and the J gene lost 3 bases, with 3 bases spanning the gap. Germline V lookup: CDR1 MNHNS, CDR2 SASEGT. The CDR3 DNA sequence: TGTGCCAGCAGTGACAACTACGAGCAGTACTTC. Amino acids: CASSDNYEQYF.

The CDR3 protein is CASSKGGGYEQYF. The CDR3 DNA is TGTGCCAGCAGCAAGGGAGGGGGCTACGAGCAGTACTTC. The genes are TRBV27 and TRBJ2-7; D is possibly TRBD2 (7 bases). V was shortened by 6 bases and J by 3 bases, with 12 bases between the two germline ends. CDR3 length: 13 amino acids. Germline CDR1 is MNHEY and CDR2 is SMNVEV (reference sequence).

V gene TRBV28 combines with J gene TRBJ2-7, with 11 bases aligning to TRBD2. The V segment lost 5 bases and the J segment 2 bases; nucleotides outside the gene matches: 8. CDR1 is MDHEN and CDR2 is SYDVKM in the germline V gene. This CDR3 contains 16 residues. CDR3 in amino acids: CASSDPPSGRPYEQYF. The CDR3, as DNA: TGTGCCAGCAGTGACCCCCCTAGCGGGAGGCCCTACGAGCAGTACTTC.

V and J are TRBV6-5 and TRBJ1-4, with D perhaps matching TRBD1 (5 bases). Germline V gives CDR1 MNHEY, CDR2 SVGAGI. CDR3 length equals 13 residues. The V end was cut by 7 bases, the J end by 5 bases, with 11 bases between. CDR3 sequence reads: CASKTDMNEKLFF. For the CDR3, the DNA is TGTGCCAGCAAGACGGACATGAATGAAAAACTGTTTTTT.

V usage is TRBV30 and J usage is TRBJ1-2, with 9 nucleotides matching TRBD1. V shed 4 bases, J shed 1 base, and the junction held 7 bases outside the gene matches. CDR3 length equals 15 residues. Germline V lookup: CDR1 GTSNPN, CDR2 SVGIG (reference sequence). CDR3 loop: CAWTALGQGNYGYTF. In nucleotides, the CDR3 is TGTGCCTGGACCGCCCTGGGACAGGGTAACTATGGCTACACCTTC.

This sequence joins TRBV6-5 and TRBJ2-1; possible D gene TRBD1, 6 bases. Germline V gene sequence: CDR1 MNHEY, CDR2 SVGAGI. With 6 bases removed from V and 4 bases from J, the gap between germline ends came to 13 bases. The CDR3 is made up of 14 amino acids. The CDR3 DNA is TGTGCCAGCAGAGGGGGAATACGATACAATGAGCAGTTCTTC. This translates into CASRGGIRYNEQFF.

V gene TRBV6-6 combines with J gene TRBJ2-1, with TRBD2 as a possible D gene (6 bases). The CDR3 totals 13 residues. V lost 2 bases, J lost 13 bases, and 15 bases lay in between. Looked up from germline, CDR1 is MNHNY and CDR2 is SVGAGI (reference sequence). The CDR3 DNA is TGTGCCAGCAGTTACGCGGGGAATGTTGGACAGTTCTTC. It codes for CASSYAGNVGQFF.

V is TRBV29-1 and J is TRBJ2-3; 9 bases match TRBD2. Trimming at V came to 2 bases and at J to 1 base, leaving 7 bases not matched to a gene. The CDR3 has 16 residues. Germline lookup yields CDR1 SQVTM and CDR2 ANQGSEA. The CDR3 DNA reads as TGCAGCGTTGAACTTACTCGCGGGAGGGGCACAGATACGCAGTATTTT. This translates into CSVELTRGRGTDTQYF.

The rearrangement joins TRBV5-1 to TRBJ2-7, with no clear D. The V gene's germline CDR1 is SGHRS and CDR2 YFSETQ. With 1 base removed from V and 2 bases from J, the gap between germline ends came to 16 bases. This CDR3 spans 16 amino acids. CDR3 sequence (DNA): TGCGCCAGCAGCTTGTACGAGGCGGTCACGACCTACGAGCAGTACTTC. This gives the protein CASSLYEAVTTYEQYF.

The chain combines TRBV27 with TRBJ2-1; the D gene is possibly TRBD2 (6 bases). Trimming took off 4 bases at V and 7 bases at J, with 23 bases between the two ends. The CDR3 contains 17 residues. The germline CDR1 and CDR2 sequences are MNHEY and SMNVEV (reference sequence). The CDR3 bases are TGTGCCAGCAGTTCGCCGCTGCGCGGGACGGCAGAGAATGAGCAGTTCTTC. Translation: CASSSPLRGTAENEQFF.

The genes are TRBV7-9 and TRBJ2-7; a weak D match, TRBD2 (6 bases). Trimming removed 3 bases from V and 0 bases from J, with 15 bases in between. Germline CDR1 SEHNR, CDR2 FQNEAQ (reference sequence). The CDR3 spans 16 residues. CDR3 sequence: CASSLGVTSNSYEQYF. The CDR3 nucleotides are TGTGCCAGCAGCTTGGGTGTTACTAGCAACTCCTACGAGCAGTACTTC. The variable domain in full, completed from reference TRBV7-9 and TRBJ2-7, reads DTGVSQNPRHKITKRGQNVTFRCDPISEHNRLYWYRQTLGQGPEFLTYFQNEAQLEKSRLLSDRFSAERPKGSFSTLEIQRTEQGDSAMYLCASSLGVTSNSYEQYFGPGTRLTVT.

The CDR3 here is CASSTAVKAFF. CDR3 sequence (DNA): TGTGCCAGCAGTACCGCAGTTAAAGCTTTCTTT. The gene calls are TRBV28 and TRBJ1-1; no clear D. Trimming cost V 5 bases and J 9 bases, with 10 bases left between them. This CDR3 spans 11 amino acids. In germline, CDR1 is MDHEN, CDR2 SYDVKM. Combining the CDR3 with reference TRBV28 and TRBJ1-1 gives the whole variable domain DVKVTQSSRYLVKRTGEKVFLECVQDMDHENMFWYRQDPGLGLRLIYFSYDVKMKEKGDIPEGYSVSREKKERFSLILESASTNQTSMYLCASSTAVKAFFGQGTRLTVV.

In nucleotides, the CDR3 is TGTGCCAGCAGTGAATTGGGACTAGCGGCACAAGAGACCCAGTACTTC. Translating gives CASSELGLAAQETQYF. The chain uses TRBV6-1 and TRBJ2-5; 11 nucleotides agree with TRBD2. The CDR3 sequence is 16 residues long. Trimming removed 2 bases from V and 2 bases from J; junction bases left unmatched: 4. From germline, CDR1 is MNHNS and CDR2 SASEGT.

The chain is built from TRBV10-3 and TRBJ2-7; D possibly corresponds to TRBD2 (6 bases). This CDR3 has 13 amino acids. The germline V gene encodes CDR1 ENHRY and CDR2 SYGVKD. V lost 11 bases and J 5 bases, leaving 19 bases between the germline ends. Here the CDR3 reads CAARRRDIDEQYF. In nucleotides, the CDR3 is TGTGCCGCCCGCCGGAGGGATATCGACGAGCAGTACTTC.

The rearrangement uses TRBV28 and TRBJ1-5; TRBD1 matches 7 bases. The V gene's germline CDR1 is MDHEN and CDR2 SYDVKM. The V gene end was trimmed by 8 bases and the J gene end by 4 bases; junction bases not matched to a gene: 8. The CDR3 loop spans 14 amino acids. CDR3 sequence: CASGSGGLNQPQHF. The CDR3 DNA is TGTGCCAGCGGTTCAGGGGGTTTAAATCAGCCCCAGCATTTT.